This T cell receptor beta chain originates from a study of metastatic and nonmetastatic thyroid tumors. Turning to the study itself: For malignant and benign thyroid patients, tumor or nodule tissue and blood were the sources whose repertoires were compared. Study-level findings and limits: Malignant thyroid tumors reportedly had TCR beta diversity that was significantly higher than in benign nodules, in blood and tumor.

Looked up from germline, CDR1 is SGHNT and CDR2 is YYREEE (reference sequence). The CDR3 has 15 amino acids. With 0 bases removed from V and 5 bases from J, the gap between germline ends came to 9 bases. Methods used by the authors: Across clinicopathological groups, CDR3 differences served as the basis for building a distant-metastasis classifier for papillary thyroid cancer. TCRdb re-called the PCR reads through MiXCR. The V and J calls come from TCRdb's annotation, not from the publication. This sample has more than 20,000 clones, with about 20% found just once. Each patient came to thyroid surgery without any prior treatment (of any kind). This clone was observed many times. The antigen remains undetermined.

This TCR derives from a female donor with papillary thyroid cancer or a benign thyroid nodule (not recorded which). Some clones in this sample may be carry-over from other donors' samples. Sample: blood. J is TRBJ1-6 and V is TRBV5-4; D possibly corresponds to TRBD1 (5 bases). The CDR3 protein is CASSLDRPHNSPLHF. The CDR3 region has the DNA TGTGCCAGCAGCTTGGACAGGCCCCATAATTCACCCCTCCACTTT. Filled out from reference TRBV5-4 and TRBJ1-6, the complete variable domain reads ETGVTQSPTHLIKTRGQQVTLRCSSQSGHNTVSWYQQALGQGPQFIFQYYREEENGRGNFPPRFSGLQFPNYSSELNVNALELDDSALYLCASSLDRPHNSPLHFGNGTRLTVT.